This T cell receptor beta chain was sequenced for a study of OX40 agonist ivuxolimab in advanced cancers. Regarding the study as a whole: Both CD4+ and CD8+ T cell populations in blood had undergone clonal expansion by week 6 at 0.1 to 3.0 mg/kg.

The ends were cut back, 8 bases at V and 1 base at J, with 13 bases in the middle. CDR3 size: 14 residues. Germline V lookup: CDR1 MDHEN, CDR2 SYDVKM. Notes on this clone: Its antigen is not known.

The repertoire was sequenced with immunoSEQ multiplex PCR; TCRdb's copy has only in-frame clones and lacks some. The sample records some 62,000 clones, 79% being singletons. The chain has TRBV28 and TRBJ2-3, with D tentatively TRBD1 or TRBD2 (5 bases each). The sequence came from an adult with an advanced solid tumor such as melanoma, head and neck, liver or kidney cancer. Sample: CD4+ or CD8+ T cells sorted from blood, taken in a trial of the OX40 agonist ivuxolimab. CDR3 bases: TGTGCCAGCTCTTTTGGGACGGGCACAGATACGCAGTATTTT. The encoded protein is CASSFGTGTDTQYF.